This is a list of T cell receptor beta chains from one sample in a study of OX40 agonist ivuxolimab in advanced cancers. Sequencing used immunoSEQ multiplex PCR; TCRdb keeps in-frame clones, though not all of them. This table has 20,000 to 30,000 clones, 80% to 90% appearing once. This specimen consisted of CD4+ or CD8+ T cells sorted from blood, obtained in a trial of the OX40 agonist ivuxolimab. The receptors were sampled from an adult with an advanced solid tumor such as melanoma, head and neck, liver or kidney cancer. Both conserved end residues are part of each CDR3. The order of the fields is V gene, D gene, clone size, J gene, CDR3 protein, CDR3 DNA. A D gene is named only where the DNA matches it firmly. The size of a clone is reported for some rows only, either as once, few or many, or as a class for expanded clones.

v_call: TRBV27; d_call: .; clone_size: .; j_call: TRBJ1-1; cdr3_aa: CASSLSQTLNTEAFF; cdr3_nt: TGTGCCAGCAGTTTATCACAGACCTTGAACACTGAAGCTTTCTTT
v_call: TRBV30; d_call: .; clone_size: .; j_call: TRBJ2-1; cdr3_aa: CAWSVLGTEQFF; cdr3_nt: TGTGCCTGGAGTGTACTAGGGACTGAGCAGTTCTTC
v_call: TRBV9; d_call: .; clone_size: .; j_call: TRBJ1-2; cdr3_aa: CASSELGPF; cdr3_nt: TGTGCCAGCTCCGAACTGGGCCCCTTC
v_call: TRBV7-8; d_call: .; clone_size: .; j_call: TRBJ1-6; cdr3_aa: CASSANYYNSPLHF; cdr3_nt: TGTGCCAGCAGCGCAAATTATTATAATTCACCCCTCCACTTT
v_call: TRBV27; d_call: TRBD2; clone_size: .; j_call: TRBJ2-7; cdr3_aa: CASSGTSGRSYEQYF; cdr3_nt: TGTGCCAGCAGTGGTACTAGCGGGAGGTCCTACGAGCAGTACTTC
v_call: TRBV15; d_call: TRBD1; clone_size: .; j_call: TRBJ1-6; cdr3_aa: CATREQGVSSPLHF; cdr3_nt: TGTGCCACCAGAGAACAGGGGGTTAGTTCACCCCTCCACTTT
v_call: TRBV6-5; d_call: .; clone_size: .; j_call: TRBJ1-6; cdr3_aa: CASSYSRALTNSPLHF; cdr3_nt: TGTGCCAGCAGTTACTCAAGGGCCCTAACTAATTCACCCCTCCACTTT
v_call: TRBV5-6; d_call: .; clone_size: .; j_call: TRBJ1-1; cdr3_aa: CASSFGGRDTEAFF; cdr3_nt: TGTGCCAGCAGCTTTGGGGGAAGGGACACTGAAGCTTTCTTT
v_call: TRBV6-1; d_call: TRBD1; clone_size: .; j_call: TRBJ1-2; cdr3_aa: CASSDEYRGPNYGYTF; cdr3_nt: TGTGCCAGCAGTGATGAATACAGGGGCCCTAACTATGGCTACACCTTC
v_call: TRBV5-6; d_call: .; clone_size: few; j_call: TRBJ1-1; cdr3_aa: CASSLWGRNTEAFF; cdr3_nt: TGTGCCAGCAGCTTGTGGGGCAGGAACACTGAAGCTTTCTTT
v_call: TRBV7-2; d_call: .; clone_size: .; j_call: TRBJ1-2; cdr3_aa: CASSPRDRSNYGYTF; cdr3_nt: TGTGCCAGCAGCCCCAGGGACCGTTCTAACTATGGCTACACCTTC
v_call: TRBV9; d_call: TRBD2; clone_size: .; j_call: TRBJ2-3; cdr3_aa: CASSTAGETDTQYF; cdr3_nt: TGTGCCAGCAGCACAGCGGGAGAGACAGATACGCAGTATTTT
v_call: TRBV9; d_call: .; clone_size: .; j_call: TRBJ2-3; cdr3_aa: CASSVASRGSTDTQYF; cdr3_nt: TGTGCCAGCAGCGTAGCTAGTAGGGGGAGCACAGATACGCAGTATTTT
v_call: TRBV5-1; d_call: TRBD1; clone_size: .; j_call: TRBJ1-4; cdr3_aa: CASSRTGGLANEKLFF; cdr3_nt: TGCGCCAGCAGCCGGACAGGGGGACTGGCTAATGAAAAACTGTTTTTT
v_call: TRBV25-1; d_call: .; clone_size: .; j_call: TRBJ1-6; cdr3_aa: CASSEGGPPSSYNSPLHF; cdr3_nt: TGTGCCAGCAGTGAAGGGGGTCCACCGAGCTCCTATAATTCACCCCTCCACTTT
v_call: TRBV27; d_call: TRBD2; clone_size: .; j_call: TRBJ2-7; cdr3_aa: CASRPTGTSGRASEQYF; cdr3_nt: TGTGCCAGCAGACCTACCGGGACTAGCGGGAGGGCCTCCGAGCAGTACTTC
v_call: TRBV4-1; d_call: TRBD1; clone_size: .; j_call: TRBJ1-1; cdr3_aa: CASSQVLTGYGEAFF; cdr3_nt: TGCGCCAGCAGCCAAGTACTGACAGGGTATGGTGAAGCTTTCTTT
v_call: TRBV27; d_call: .; clone_size: .; j_call: TRBJ2-1; cdr3_aa: CASSLSIGLSSYNEQFF; cdr3_nt: TGTGCCAGCAGTTTATCGATCGGGTTGAGCTCCTACAATGAGCAGTTCTTC
v_call: TRBV27; d_call: TRBD2; clone_size: .; j_call: TRBJ2-7; cdr3_aa: CASSGRGGAYEQYF; cdr3_nt: TGTGCCAGCAGCGGGCGCGGGGGGGCCTACGAGCAGTACTTC
v_call: TRBV27; d_call: .; clone_size: .; j_call: TRBJ2-7; cdr3_aa: CASSKGPGREQYF; cdr3_nt: TGTGCCAGCAGTAAGGGGCCAGGGCGGGAGCAGTACTTC
v_call: TRBV28; d_call: TRBD2; clone_size: .; j_call: TRBJ2-7; cdr3_aa: CASRKSGGGYEQYF; cdr3_nt: TGTGCCAGCAGAAAAAGCGGGGGGGGCTACGAGCAGTACTTC
v_call: TRBV5-5; d_call: TRBD2; clone_size: .; j_call: TRBJ2-7; cdr3_aa: CASSLDGLADEQYF; cdr3_nt: TGTGCCAGCAGCTTAGACGGACTAGCCGACGAGCAGTACTTC
v_call: TRBV27; d_call: .; clone_size: .; j_call: TRBJ2-3; cdr3_aa: CASSFGRTGGDTQYF; cdr3_nt: TGTGCCAGCAGTTTCGGCAGGACGGGCGGGGATACGCAGTATTTT
v_call: TRBV7-9; d_call: TRBD1; clone_size: .; j_call: TRBJ2-1; cdr3_aa: CASSRTGGIEQFF; cdr3_nt: TGTGCCAGCAGCCGGACAGGGGGTATTGAGCAGTTCTTC
v_call: TRBV4-3; d_call: .; clone_size: .; j_call: TRBJ1-2; cdr3_aa: CASSQDGDPGRYGYTF; cdr3_nt: TGCGCCAGCAGCCAAGATGGGGACCCGGGCCGCTATGGCTACACCTTC
v_call: TRBV30; d_call: .; clone_size: .; j_call: TRBJ2-1; cdr3_aa: CAWSVGGFREQFF; cdr3_nt: TGTGCCTGGAGTGTCGGGGGATTTCGTGAGCAGTTCTTC
v_call: TRBV6-5; d_call: .; clone_size: .; j_call: TRBJ1-1; cdr3_aa: CASSFFGGTEAFF; cdr3_nt: TGTGCCAGCAGTTTTTTTGGTGGGACTGAAGCTTTCTTT
v_call: TRBV4-3; d_call: .; clone_size: .; j_call: TRBJ1-2; cdr3_aa: CASSQGRNRDYGYTF; cdr3_nt: TGCGCCAGCAGCCAAGGGAGGAACAGGGACTATGGCTACACCTTC
v_call: TRBV27; d_call: .; clone_size: .; j_call: TRBJ2-5; cdr3_aa: CASSYLSGYQETQYF; cdr3_nt: TGTGCCAGCAGTTACCTCTCAGGGTACCAAGAGACCCAGTACTTC
v_call: TRBV23-1; d_call: TRBD1; clone_size: .; j_call: TRBJ1-3; cdr3_aa: CASSQLDRFYGNTIYF; cdr3_nt: TGCGCCAGCAGTCAACTGGACAGGTTCTATGGAAACACCATATATTTT
v_call: TRBV11-2; d_call: .; clone_size: .; j_call: TRBJ2-7; cdr3_aa: CASLDPWGYEQYF; cdr3_nt: TGTGCCAGCTTGGATCCCTGGGGGTACGAGCAGTACTTC
v_call: TRBV9; d_call: .; clone_size: .; j_call: TRBJ2-1; cdr3_aa: CASSVQSYNEQFF; cdr3_nt: TGTGCCAGCAGCGTACAATCCTACAATGAGCAGTTCTTC
v_call: TRBV5-1; d_call: .; clone_size: .; j_call: TRBJ1-1; cdr3_aa: CASSLALQGGDTEAFF; cdr3_nt: TGCGCCAGCAGCTTGGCCTTACAGGGCGGGGACACTGAAGCTTTCTTT
v_call: TRBV10-1; d_call: TRBD1; clone_size: .; j_call: TRBJ1-2; cdr3_aa: CASRPQGKRTTYGYTF; cdr3_nt: TGCGCCAGCAGGCCACAGGGGAAAAGAACTACGTATGGCTACACCTTC
v_call: TRBV2; d_call: .; clone_size: .; j_call: TRBJ2-1; cdr3_aa: CASSGLSNEQFF; cdr3_nt: TGTGCCAGCAGTGGACTTTCAAATGAGCAGTTCTTC
v_call: TRBV4-3; d_call: TRBD1; clone_size: once; j_call: TRBJ2-1; cdr3_aa: CASSQEEQGNEQFF; cdr3_nt: TGCGCCAGCAGCCAAGAGGAACAGGGGAATGAGCAGTTCTTC
v_call: TRBV19; d_call: .; clone_size: few; j_call: TRBJ2-7; cdr3_aa: CASSIGTIYEQYF; cdr3_nt: TGTGCCAGTAGTATTGGCACAATCTACGAGCAGTACTTC
v_call: TRBV6-6; d_call: .; clone_size: .; j_call: TRBJ1-4; cdr3_aa: CASSYSRAATNEKLFF; cdr3_nt: TGTGCCAGCAGTTACTCGAGAGCTGCAACTAATGAAAAACTGTTTTTT
v_call: TRBV19; d_call: TRBD1; clone_size: .; j_call: TRBJ2-7; cdr3_aa: CASSSLWTGKGDEQYF; cdr3_nt: TGTGCCAGTAGTTCCTTGTGGACAGGGAAAGGTGACGAGCAGTACTTC
v_call: TRBV2; d_call: .; clone_size: few; j_call: TRBJ2-3; cdr3_aa: CASTRSVTNTDTQYF; cdr3_nt: TGTGCCAGCACCCGGTCCGTCACAAACACAGATACGCAGTATTTT
v_call: TRBV7-9; d_call: .; clone_size: .; j_call: TRBJ2-7; cdr3_aa: CATSAEQYF; cdr3_nt: TGTGCCACCAGTGCCGAGCAGTACTTC
v_call: TRBV10-3; d_call: .; clone_size: few; j_call: TRBJ2-1; cdr3_aa: CAISESAGDEQFF; cdr3_nt: TGTGCCATCAGTGAGTCTGCTGGGGATGAGCAGTTCTTC
v_call: TRBV9; d_call: TRBD2; clone_size: .; j_call: TRBJ2-1; cdr3_aa: CASSARLAGAQNEQFF; cdr3_nt: TGTGCCAGCAGCGCCCGACTAGCGGGGGCCCAAAATGAGCAGTTCTTC
v_call: TRBV6-5; d_call: .; clone_size: .; j_call: TRBJ2-2; cdr3_aa: CASSYQGYPNTGELFF; cdr3_nt: TGTGCCAGCAGTTACCAGGGATACCCGAACACCGGGGAGCTGTTTTTT
v_call: TRBV27; d_call: .; clone_size: .; j_call: TRBJ2-7; cdr3_aa: CASSSSFEQYF; cdr3_nt: TGTGCCAGCAGCTCCTCTTTTGAGCAGTACTTC
v_call: TRBV7-6; d_call: TRBD2; clone_size: .; j_call: TRBJ2-3; cdr3_aa: CASSLGGSPPTDTQYF; cdr3_nt: TGTGCCAGCAGCCTGGGCGGGAGTCCCCCCACAGATACGCAGTATTTT
v_call: TRBV18; d_call: .; clone_size: .; j_call: TRBJ2-2; cdr3_aa: CASSPTQTYTNTGELFF; cdr3_nt: TGTGCCAGCTCACCAACACAGACATACACGAACACCGGGGAGCTGTTTTTT
v_call: TRBV15; d_call: TRBD1; clone_size: .; j_call: TRBJ1-2; cdr3_aa: CASIPGTGPGYTF; cdr3_nt: TGTGCCAGCATCCCCGGGACAGGGCCCGGCTACACCTTC
v_call: TRBV7-9; d_call: .; clone_size: .; j_call: TRBJ2-5; cdr3_aa: CASSPEGLGVQETQYF; cdr3_nt: TGTGCCAGCAGCCCCGAGGGCCTGGGAGTCCAAGAGACCCAGTACTTC
v_call: TRBV2; d_call: TRBD2; clone_size: .; j_call: TRBJ2-3; cdr3_aa: CASNPGTSVTDTQYF; cdr3_nt: TGTGCCAGCAACCCCGGGACTAGCGTTACAGATACGCAGTATTTT
v_call: TRBV7-9; d_call: .; clone_size: .; j_call: TRBJ1-6; cdr3_aa: CASSPQTSLALHF; cdr3_nt: TGTGCCAGCAGCCCTCAGACCTCTCTCGCCCTCCACTTT
v_call: TRBV6-1; d_call: TRBD1; clone_size: .; j_call: TRBJ1-1; cdr3_aa: CASSEWGQSNTEAFF; cdr3_nt: TGTGCCAGCAGTGAATGGGGACAGTCGAACACTGAAGCTTTCTTT
v_call: TRBV30; d_call: .; clone_size: .; j_call: TRBJ2-4; cdr3_aa: CAFLAKNIQYF; cdr3_nt: TGTGCCTTTTTAGCCAAAAACATTCAGTACTTC
v_call: TRBV15; d_call: .; clone_size: .; j_call: TRBJ2-1; cdr3_aa: CATSRESSTEQFF; cdr3_nt: TGTGCCACCAGCAGAGAATCCTCAACAGAGCAGTTCTTC
v_call: TRBV7-8; d_call: .; clone_size: .; j_call: TRBJ2-7; cdr3_aa: CASSLFRSSSYEQYF; cdr3_nt: TGTGCCAGCAGCTTATTTCGATCAAGCTCCTACGAGCAGTACTTC